This T cell receptor beta chain was profiled in a study of neurological immune-mediated disorders. MiXCR was run by TCRdb on the 5' RACE reads, yielding one entry per CDR3 protein. Here the sample spans 57,000 or so distinct CDR3 sequences, nearly 10% being singletons. This clonotype was detected many times. Time point reported: longitudinal time-point 2. Trimming stripped 0 bases from V and 2 bases from J, with 12 bases between. Germline V gene sequence: CDR1 SGHRS, CDR2 YFSETQ. The CDR3 has 15 amino acids. The chain has TRBV5-1 and TRBJ2-7, with D maybe TRBD1 (5 bases). Sequences were obtained from PBMCs. This clonotype originated in a young man in good health. CDR3 amino acids: CASSLVWQGPYEQYF. CDR3 nucleotides: TGCGCCAGCAGCTTGGTTTGGCAGGGCCCCTACGAGCAGTACTTC.